This record concerns one T cell receptor (beta chain) sequence. Its antigen is currently unknown. Amplified TCR beta CDR3 regions derived from RNA transcripts. HTBI primers drove first-round RT-PCR of the TCR CDR3. Using its own MiXCR run on the multiplex PCR reads, TCRdb lists one record per CDR3 protein. The sample carries about 700,000 distinct CDR3 sequences, 12% to 15% recorded once. These data are taken from a study of T cells in Graves' hyperthyroidism and ophthalmopathy. Across the study: Initial diagnosis, before any treatment, was when peripheral blood was collected.

Germline V gives CDR1 SGDLS, CDR2 YYNGEE. This CDR3 has 14 amino acids. Germline trimming cut 1 base from V and 5 bases from J; bases unmatched to any gene: 3. Study-level results: The authors' 13 V-J model separated ophthalmopathy from stable hyperthyroidism.

The rearrangement links TRBV9 to TRBJ2-1, with 7 bases that match TRBD2. This sequence was found in a young woman with Graves' hyperthyroidism. The sequenced sample was blood. CDR3 in amino acids: CASSVSGTNNEQFF. CDR3 nucleotides: TGTGCCAGCAGCGTATCCGGGACTAACAATGAGCAGTTCTTC.